This is a list of T cell receptor beta chains from one sample in a study of T cell responses to AZD1222 COVID-19 vaccine. Assay: immunoSEQ multiplex PCR; the TCRdb copy retains only in-frame clones and omits some. The table lists 100,000 or so clones, approximately 91% of them singletons. Sequences were derived from peripheral blood, sampled on day 0 of AZD1222 vaccination. The receptors were gathered from an adult in good health. Both conserved end residues are part of each CDR3. A D gene is named only where the DNA matches it firmly. Size tells how often a clone was seen (once, few, many) or the class of an expanded clone, and some rows leave it out.

J gene | V gene | D gene | clone size | CDR3 DNA | CDR3 protein
TRBJ1-6 | TRBV2 | . | . | TGTGCCAGCACCTCGAATTCACCCCTCCACTTT | CASTSNSPLHF
TRBJ2-1 | TRBV6-4 | TRBD2 | . | TGTGCCAGCAGTGAAGGCGGGGGGGCCTACAATGAGCAGTTCTTC | CASSEGGGAYNEQFF
TRBJ1-2 | TRBV12-3/TRBV12-4 | TRBD1 | . | TGTGCCAGCAGGGACAGGGGGAGCAGCTTCGCCTTC | CASRDRGSSFAF
TRBJ1-6 | TRBV5-1 | . | . | TGCGCCAGCAGCTTGGAGCAGGGAGCACCCCTCCACTTT | CASSLEQGAPLHF
TRBJ1-1 | TRBV5-1 | . | . | TGCGCCAGCAGGCTAGACGGAGGGGGTGAAGCTTTCTTT | CASRLDGGGEAFF
TRBJ2-5 | TRBV5-1 | . | . | TGCGCCAGCCGCGGGTACAGCGTTCAAGAGACCCAGTACTTC | CASRGYSVQETQYF
TRBJ2-1 | TRBV6-5 | . | . | TGTGCCAGCAGTTTCCGGGGGCCTACCCACAATGAGCAGTTCTTC | CASSFRGPTHNEQFF
TRBJ1-1 | TRBV7-9 | . | . | TGTGCCAGCAGCTTAGTGGTGGAGGGAGCTTTCTTT | CASSLVVEGAFF
TRBJ2-1 | TRBV27 | . | . | TGTGCCAGCAGCCCGCTAAGCGCTGGGAATGAGCAGTTCTTC | CASSPLSAGNEQFF
TRBJ2-5 | TRBV6-2/TRBV6-3 | . | . | TGTGCCAGCAGTTCGGCCGAAGAGACCCAGTACTTC | CASSSAEETQYF
TRBJ1-6 | TRBV6-5 | TRBD1 | . | TGTGCCAGCAGTCGGGACAGACGCTATTCACCCCTCCACTTT | CASSRDRRYSPLHF
TRBJ2-1 | TRBV29-1 | TRBD2 | . | TGCAGCGTTAGCGGGGGGCGTAATGAGCAGTTCTTC | CSVSGGRNEQFF
TRBJ1-4 | TRBV5-1 | . | . | TGCGCCAGCAGCTTGGTGGGGGCTACAACTAATGAAAAACTGTTTTTT | CASSLVGATTNEKLFF
TRBJ1-3 | TRBV18 | . | . | TGTGCCAGCTCACCACCGGACTTCTCTGGAAACACCATATATTTT | CASSPPDFSGNTIYF
TRBJ2-7 | TRBV5-5 | TRBD1 | . | TGTGCCAGCAGCTTGAATGTCCGGACAGGGCCTTACGAGCAGTACTTC | CASSLNVRTGPYEQYF
TRBJ1-6 | TRBV2 | TRBD1 | . | TGTGCCAGCAGTGAAGACAACAGGGGTGTTACTTCACCCCTCCACTTT | CASSEDNRGVTSPLHF
TRBJ1-3 | TRBV19 | TRBD1 | . | TGTGCCAGTAGTTTCCTGGACAGGGTGGCTGGAAACACCATATATTTT | CASSFLDRVAGNTIYF
TRBJ1-2 | TRBV29-1 | . | once | TGCAGCGTTGAATATGTAGGGAACTATGGCAGCACCTTC | CSVEYVGNYGSTF
TRBJ1-5 | TRBV11-2 | . | . | TGTGCCAGCAGCTTAGATTGGCAGGTCAATCAGCCCCAGCATTTT | CASSLDWQVNQPQHF
TRBJ2-7 | TRBV5-4 | . | few | TGTGCCAGCAGCTTTCAGGGGCCACTTCACTACGAGCAGTACTTC | CASSFQGPLHYEQYF
TRBJ1-2 | TRBV19 | . | . | TGTGCCAGTAGTATACGGGCCCCCAAGGAGGGCTACACCTTC | CASSIRAPKEGYTF
TRBJ2-7 | TRBV27 | TRBD1 | . | TGTGCCAGCAGTCCCTGGACAGGGATGGGCGAGCAGTACTTC | CASSPWTGMGEQYF
TRBJ2-1 | TRBV10-3 | TRBD1 | . | TGTGCCATCAGTGAGGGCGGACAGGGGCTCAATGAGCAGTTCTTC | CAISEGGQGLNEQFF
TRBJ1-2 | TRBV6-2/TRBV6-3 | . | . | TGTGCCAGCAGTTACGCGTATGGCTACACCTTC | CASSYAYGYTF